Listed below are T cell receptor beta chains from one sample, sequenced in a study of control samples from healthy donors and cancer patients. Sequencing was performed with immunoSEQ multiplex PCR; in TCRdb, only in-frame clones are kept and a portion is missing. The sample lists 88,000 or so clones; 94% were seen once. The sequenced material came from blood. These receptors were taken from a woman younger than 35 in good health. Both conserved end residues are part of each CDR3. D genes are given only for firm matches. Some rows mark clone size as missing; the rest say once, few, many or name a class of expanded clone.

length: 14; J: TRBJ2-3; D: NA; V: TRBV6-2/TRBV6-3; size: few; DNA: TGTGCCAGCAGTTTGCCGGAGGCCACAGATACGCAGTATTTT; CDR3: CASSLPEATDTQYF
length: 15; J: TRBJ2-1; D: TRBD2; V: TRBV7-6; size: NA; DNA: TGTGCCAGCAGCTCCCTCCAGGCGGGAGAAGGTGAGCAGTTCTTC; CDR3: CASSSLQAGEGEQFF
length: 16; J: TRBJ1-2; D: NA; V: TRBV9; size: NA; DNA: TGTGCCAGCAGCGCGAGAGGGTTGGGCCCCGTCTATGGCTACACCTTC; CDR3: CASSARGLGPVYGYTF
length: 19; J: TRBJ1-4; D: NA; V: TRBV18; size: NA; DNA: TGTGCCAGCTCACCAGGCCCACAGGTCGGAATCACGCGGCGTGAAAAACTGTTTTTT; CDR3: CASSPGPQVGITRREKLFF
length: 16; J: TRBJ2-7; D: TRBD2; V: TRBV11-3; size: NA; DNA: TGTGCCAGCAGCTTAGGGAGAGCGGGAGGGCCCGACGAGCAGTACTTC; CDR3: CASSLGRAGGPDEQYF
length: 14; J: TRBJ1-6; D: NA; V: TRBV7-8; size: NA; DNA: TGTGCCAGCAGGACGGCCACCTATAATTCACCCCTCCACTTT; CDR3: CASRTATYNSPLHF
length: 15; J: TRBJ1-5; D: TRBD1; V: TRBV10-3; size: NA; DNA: TGTGCCATCAGCCAGGGGGGGGATGGCAATCAGCCCCAGCATTTT; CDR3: CAISQGGDGNQPQHF
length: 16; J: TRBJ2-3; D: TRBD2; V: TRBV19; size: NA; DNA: TGTGCCAGCCGCAGCGGGAGGGGGTCAGGCACAGATACGCAGTATTTT; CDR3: CASRSGRGSGTDTQYF
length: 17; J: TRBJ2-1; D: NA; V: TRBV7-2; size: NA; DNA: TGTGCCAGCAGCTTAGCCCTCCTAGCGACTTCCTACAATGAGCAGTTCTTC; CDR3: CASSLALLATSYNEQFF
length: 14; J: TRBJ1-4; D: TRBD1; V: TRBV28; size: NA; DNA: TGTGCCAGCACCGCGACAGGGGTGGGTGAAAAACTGTTTTTT; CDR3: CASTATGVGEKLFF
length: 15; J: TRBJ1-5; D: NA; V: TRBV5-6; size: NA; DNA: TGTGCCAGCAGCTGGAGGGGTTGGGGCGATCAGCCCCAGCATTTT; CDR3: CASSWRGWGDQPQHF
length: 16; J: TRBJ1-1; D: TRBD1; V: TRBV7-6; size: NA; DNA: TGTGCCAGCAGCAGCCGACAGGGGGCAAGGAACACTGAAGCTTTCTTT; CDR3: CASSSRQGARNTEAFF
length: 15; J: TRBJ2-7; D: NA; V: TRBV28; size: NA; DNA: TGTGCCAGCAGTTTCTTACAGGACGGGGTCTACGAGCAGTACTTC; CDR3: CASSFLQDGVYEQYF
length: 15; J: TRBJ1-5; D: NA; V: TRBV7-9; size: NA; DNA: TGTGCCAGCAGCGAGGGGCCTTATAGCAATCAGCCCCAGCATTTT; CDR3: CASSEGPYSNQPQHF
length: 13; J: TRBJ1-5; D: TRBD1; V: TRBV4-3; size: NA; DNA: TGCGCCAGCAGCCAAGAGGCCGGAGGGGGCCCGCATTTT; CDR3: CASSQEAGGGPHF
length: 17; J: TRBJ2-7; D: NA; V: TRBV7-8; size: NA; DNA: TGTGCTAGCAGCTTAACCAGGACAGATCGTGGCTCCTACGAGCAGTACTTC; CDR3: CASSLTRTDRGSYEQYF
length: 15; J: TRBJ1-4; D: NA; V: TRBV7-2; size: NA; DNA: TGTGCCAGCAGCCCGGGAGGGCAGGGCGACGAAAAACTGTTTTTT; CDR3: CASSPGGQGDEKLFF
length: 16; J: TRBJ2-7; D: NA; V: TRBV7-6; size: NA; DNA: TGTGCCAGCAGCTTAGGAACCAGAACAGGGACCTACGAGCAGTACTTC; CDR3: CASSLGTRTGTYEQYF
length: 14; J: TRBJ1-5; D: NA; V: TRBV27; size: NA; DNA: TGTGCCAGCAGTTTATATGGGGACAATCAGCCCCAGCATTTT; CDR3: CASSLYGDNQPQHF
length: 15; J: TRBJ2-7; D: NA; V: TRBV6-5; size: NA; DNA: TGTGCCAGCAATTCCAATCCGGGACCACAATACGAGCAGTACTTC; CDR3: CASNSNPGPQYEQYF
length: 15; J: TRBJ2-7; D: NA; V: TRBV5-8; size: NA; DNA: TGTGCCAGCAGCTCCCGGGACACCTACTCCTACGAGCAGTACTTC; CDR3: CASSSRDTYSYEQYF
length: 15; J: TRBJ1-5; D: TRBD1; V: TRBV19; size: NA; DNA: TGTGCCAGTAGTTCGACAGGGGGAAGCAATCAGCCCCAGCATTTT; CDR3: CASSSTGGSNQPQHF
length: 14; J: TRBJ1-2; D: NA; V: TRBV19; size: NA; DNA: TGTGCCAGTAGTAGAGAATGGGAAAGGAATGGCTACACCTTC; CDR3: CASSREWERNGYTF
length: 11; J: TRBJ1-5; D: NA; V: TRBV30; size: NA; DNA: TGTGCCTGGAGGGGTCCTCAGCCCCAGCATTTT; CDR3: CAWRGPQPQHF
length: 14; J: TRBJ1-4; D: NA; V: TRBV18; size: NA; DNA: TGTGCCAGCTCACCACGCAGCTTTAATGAAAAACTGTTTTTT; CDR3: CASSPRSFNEKLFF
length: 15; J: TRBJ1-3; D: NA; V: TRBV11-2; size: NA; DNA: TGTGCCAGCAGCTTACGAGGGGCTACTGGAAACACCATATATTTT; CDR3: CASSLRGATGNTIYF
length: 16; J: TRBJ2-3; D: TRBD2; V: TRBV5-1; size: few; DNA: TGCGCCAGCAGCTTGGACGGCGGGAGGGCCGGGGATACGCAGTATTTT; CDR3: CASSLDGGRAGDTQYF
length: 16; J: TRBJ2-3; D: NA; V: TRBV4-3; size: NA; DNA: TGCGCCAGCAGCCAAGGGTCCGCGGGAACGGGAGATACGCAGTATTTT; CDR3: CASSQGSAGTGDTQYF
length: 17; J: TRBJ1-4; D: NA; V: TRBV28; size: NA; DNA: TGTGCCAGCAGTTTATCAGGGGTCAAACCAACTAATGAAAAACTGTTTTTT; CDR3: CASSLSGVKPTNEKLFF